These T cell receptor beta chains were read from a single sample in a study of spatial heterogeneity in lung cancer. TCRdb used MiXCR to reprocess the 5' RACE reads, holding one entry per CDR3 protein. The sample has about 8,100 distinct CDR3 sequences, around 5.7% seen once; the top ten hold more than 20%. The sequencing here drew on lung tumor tissue, taken at surgery. The receptor source for this set is a male donor with early-stage non-small cell lung cancer. The CDR3 runs from the conserved cysteine through the conserved F or W. A D gene is named only where the DNA matches it firmly. Not all rows give a size; the values are once, few, many and, for expanded clones, a class.

D gene: TRBD1
V gene: TRBV28
clone size: many
J gene: TRBJ1-2
CDR3 DNA: TGTGCCAGCAGTTTATCAGGGGGCGCTCCCTATGGCTACACCTTC
CDR3 protein: CASSLSGGAPYGYTF

D gene: TRBD2
V gene: TRBV7-2
clone size: many
J gene: TRBJ2-5
CDR3 DNA: TGTGCCAGCAGCCCGAGAAGCGGGAGGGCCGCTGGAGAGACCCAGTACTTC
CDR3 protein: CASSPRSGRAAGETQYF

D gene: -
V gene: TRBV5-1
clone size: few
J gene: TRBJ1-2
CDR3 DNA: TGCGCCAGCAGTTCGGACGGGGGCGGCTACACCTTC
CDR3 protein: CASSSDGGGYTF

D gene: -
V gene: TRBV5-5
clone size: medium-sized
J gene: TRBJ2-7
CDR3 DNA: TGTGCCAGCAGCTTGGGAACAGCCCCTGAGCAGTACTTC
CDR3 protein: CASSLGTAPEQYF

D gene: TRBD1
V gene: TRBV7-8
clone size: many
J gene: TRBJ1-6
CDR3 DNA: TGTGCCAGCAGCTTATTTGGTCCCTCCAGCACAGGGGGCAATTCACCCCTCCACTTT
CDR3 protein: CASSLFGPSSTGGNSPLHF

D gene: -
V gene: TRBV18
clone size: medium-sized
J gene: TRBJ1-1
CDR3 DNA: TGTGCCAGCTCACCACAATGGGATTTGCCTATGAACACTGAAGCTTTCTTT
CDR3 protein: CASSPQWDLPMNTEAFF

D gene: -
V gene: TRBV20-1
clone size: medium-sized
J gene: TRBJ1-4
CDR3 DNA: TGCAGTGCTAGAGTTGAGGCCCCCTTTAATGAAAAACTGTTTTTT
CDR3 protein: CSARVEAPFNEKLFF

D gene: -
V gene: TRBV29-1
clone size: many
J gene: TRBJ1-2
CDR3 DNA: TGCAGCGTTAGGACGGAGAACTATGGCTACACCTTC
CDR3 protein: CSVRTENYGYTF

D gene: -
V gene: TRBV5-1
clone size: medium-sized
J gene: TRBJ1-2
CDR3 DNA: TGCGCCAGCAGCTTTCAGGGGCCTATCAACTATGGCTACACCTTC
CDR3 protein: CASSFQGPINYGYTF

D gene: -
V gene: TRBV23-1
clone size: many
J gene: TRBJ2-6
CDR3 DNA: TGCGCCAGCAGTCACAGCTCTGGGGCCAACGTCCTGACTTTC
CDR3 protein: CASSHSSGANVLTF

D gene: -
V gene: TRBV4-2
clone size: many
J gene: TRBJ2-2
CDR3 DNA: TGTGCCAGCAGCCAAGATCTAGATCTAACCGCGAACACCGGGGAGCTGTTTTTT
CDR3 protein: CASSQDLDLTANTGELFF

D gene: -
V gene: TRBV5-5
clone size: medium-sized
J gene: TRBJ2-7
CDR3 DNA: TGTGCCAGCAGCTTTTCCTACGAGCAGTACTTC
CDR3 protein: CASSFSYEQYF

D gene: -
V gene: TRBV5-1
clone size: many
J gene: TRBJ2-7
CDR3 DNA: TGCGCCAGCAGCGCAATCGTGGGACACGAGCAGTACTTC
CDR3 protein: CASSAIVGHEQYF

D gene: -
V gene: TRBV28
clone size: many
J gene: TRBJ1-6
CDR3 DNA: TGTGCCAGCAGAGTTTATAAGGATCAGGGGCCCCTCCACTTT
CDR3 protein: CASRVYKDQGPLHF

D gene: TRBD1
V gene: TRBV4-3
clone size: many
J gene: TRBJ1-5
CDR3 DNA: TGCGCCAGCAGCCCAGGGACAGCCAATCAGCCCCAGCATTTT
CDR3 protein: CASSPGTANQPQHF

D gene: -
V gene: TRBV20-1
clone size: few
J gene: TRBJ1-2
CDR3 DNA: TGCAGTGCTAGAGATTGGGGCGGAACTAACTATGGCTACACCTTC
CDR3 protein: CSARDWGGTNYGYTF

D gene: -
V gene: TRBV6-2/TRBV6-3
clone size: -
J gene: TRBJ2-7
CDR3 DNA: TGTGCCAGCAGTTACTACTACGAGCAGTACTTC
CDR3 protein: CASSYYYEQYF

D gene: -
V gene: TRBV7-9
clone size: few
J gene: TRBJ2-7
CDR3 DNA: TGTGCCAGCAGCCTGGGGACTGTTAATTACGAGCAGTACTTC
CDR3 protein: CASSLGTVNYEQYF

D gene: -
V gene: TRBV27
clone size: many
J gene: TRBJ2-7
CDR3 DNA: TGTGCCAGCAGTTTGCTAAACGGATACGAGCAGTACTTC
CDR3 protein: CASSLLNGYEQYF

D gene: -
V gene: TRBV7-2
clone size: many
J gene: TRBJ2-7
CDR3 DNA: TGTGCCAGCAGCCCCTCCGGGACTGCCTACGAGCAGTACTTC
CDR3 protein: CASSPSGTAYEQYF

D gene: -
V gene: TRBV18
clone size: many
J gene: TRBJ2-5
CDR3 DNA: TGTGCCAGCTCACCAACCCAGGGCTGGGAAGAGACCCAGTACTTC
CDR3 protein: CASSPTQGWEETQYF

D gene: -
V gene: TRBV19
clone size: medium-sized
J gene: TRBJ1-1
CDR3 DNA: TGTGCCAGTAGTATAGGGGGGCTGAGAGGTTCCACTGAAGCTTTCTTT
CDR3 protein: CASSIGGLRGSTEAFF

D gene: -
V gene: TRBV25-1
clone size: many
J gene: TRBJ2-7
CDR3 DNA: TGTGCCAGCAGTCAAATCGGCGAGCAGTACTTC
CDR3 protein: CASSQIGEQYF

D gene: -
V gene: TRBV5-6
clone size: once
J gene: TRBJ1-2
CDR3 DNA: TGTGCCAGCAGCTTGGAGGGATTATATAACTATGGCTACACCTTC
CDR3 protein: CASSLEGLYNYGYTF

D gene: -
V gene: TRBV23-1
clone size: medium-sized
J gene: TRBJ2-3
CDR3 DNA: TGCGCCAGCAGTCAACAACAGCGGACTAGCACAGATACGCAGTATTTT
CDR3 protein: CASSQQQRTSTDTQYF

D gene: -
V gene: TRBV29-1
clone size: many
J gene: TRBJ1-1
CDR3 DNA: TGCAGCGTTGATGGTGCAGCTTTCTTT
CDR3 protein: CSVDGAAFF

D gene: -
V gene: TRBV28
clone size: medium-sized
J gene: TRBJ2-7
CDR3 DNA: TGTGCCAGCAGTATCACAAGGGACATCCAAGACGCCTACGAGCAGTACTTC
CDR3 protein: CASSITRDIQDAYEQYF

D gene: TRBD1
V gene: TRBV5-6
clone size: many
J gene: TRBJ1-1
CDR3 DNA: TGTGCCAGCAGCTCGGGACAGGGGGCGCCAGGGAACACTGAAGCTTTCTTT
CDR3 protein: CASSSGQGAPGNTEAFF

D gene: -
V gene: TRBV6-2/TRBV6-3
clone size: many
J gene: TRBJ2-1
CDR3 DNA: TGTGCCAGCAGTACCCCGCCGAGGAGCTTCTACAATGAGCAGTTCTTC
CDR3 protein: CASSTPPRSFYNEQFF

D gene: TRBD2
V gene: TRBV5-6
clone size: -
J gene: TRBJ2-1
CDR3 DNA: TGTGCCAGCAGCTTGGGTCTAGCGGGAGGGTTCTTC
CDR3 protein: CASSLGLAGGFF

D gene: -
V gene: TRBV5-6
clone size: many
J gene: TRBJ1-1
CDR3 DNA: TGTGCCAGCAGCTTACGGGCCACGAACACTGAAGCTTTCTTT
CDR3 protein: CASSLRATNTEAFF

D gene: -
V gene: TRBV27
clone size: many
J gene: TRBJ2-5
CDR3 DNA: TGTGCCAGCAGTTCTGAGCAGGGAGAGACCCAGTACTTC
CDR3 protein: CASSSEQGETQYF

D gene: -
V gene: TRBV11-2
clone size: many
J gene: TRBJ2-5
CDR3 DNA: TGTGCCAGCAGCTTAAGAACAGCTGAAGAGACCCAGTACTTC
CDR3 protein: CASSLRTAEETQYF

D gene: TRBD2
V gene: TRBV6-5
clone size: many
J gene: TRBJ2-5
CDR3 DNA: TGTGCCAGGGTGGAGCGGGATCAGGGTGAGACCCAGTACTTC
CDR3 protein: CARVERDQGETQYF

D gene: -
V gene: TRBV29-1
clone size: many
J gene: TRBJ2-4
CDR3 DNA: TGCAGCGCCGGACAGCCTCGGAACATTCAGTACTTC
CDR3 protein: CSAGQPRNIQYF

D gene: -
V gene: TRBV28
clone size: few
J gene: TRBJ2-3
CDR3 DNA: TGTGCCAGCAGTTTTGCAGATACGCAGTATTTT
CDR3 protein: CASSFADTQYF

D gene: TRBD1
V gene: TRBV5-4
clone size: many
J gene: TRBJ2-2
CDR3 DNA: TGTGCCAGCAGCATATATTCCGGGACAGGGTTCACCGGGGAGCTGTTTTTT
CDR3 protein: CASSIYSGTGFTGELFF

D gene: -
V gene: TRBV10-3
clone size: medium-sized
J gene: TRBJ2-3
CDR3 DNA: TGTGCCATCATCGGTCCGGCAGGTACGCAGTATTTT
CDR3 protein: CAIIGPAGTQYF

D gene: TRBD2
V gene: TRBV29-1
clone size: medium-sized
J gene: TRBJ2-5
CDR3 DNA: TGCAGCGTCGGGACTAGCGGTCAAGAGACCCAGTACTTC
CDR3 protein: CSVGTSGQETQYF

D gene: -
V gene: TRBV20-1
clone size: many
J gene: TRBJ2-1
CDR3 DNA: TGCAGTGCTAGAGATCTGGGGGGGGCAACCAGCTCCTACAATGAGCAGTTCTTC
CDR3 protein: CSARDLGGATSSYNEQFF

D gene: -
V gene: TRBV27
clone size: many
J gene: TRBJ1-3
CDR3 DNA: TGTGCCAGCAGTTTAATCGGGATAGGGGGTTTCTCTGGAAACACCATATATTTT
CDR3 protein: CASSLIGIGGFSGNTIYF

D gene: TRBD1
V gene: TRBV7-9
clone size: many
J gene: TRBJ2-6
CDR3 DNA: TGTGCCAGCAGCTCCGGACAGGACACCTCTGGGGCCAACGTCCTGACTTTC
CDR3 protein: CASSSGQDTSGANVLTF

D gene: -
V gene: TRBV7-3
clone size: many
J gene: TRBJ1-6
CDR3 DNA: TGTGCCAGCACCACCCCGAGGAGGGGGAATTCACCCCTCCACTTT
CDR3 protein: CASTTPRRGNSPLHF

D gene: -
V gene: TRBV13
clone size: many
J gene: TRBJ2-7
CDR3 DNA: TGTGCCAGCAGCGCCCGGGTCTGGGGAAGCTACGAGCAGTACTTC
CDR3 protein: CASSARVWGSYEQYF

D gene: TRBD2
V gene: TRBV6-4
clone size: many
J gene: TRBJ2-3
CDR3 DNA: TGTGCCAGCAGTGAGCTAGCGGGGGATTTGGATACGCAGTATTTT
CDR3 protein: CASSELAGDLDTQYF

D gene: TRBD2
V gene: TRBV25-1
clone size: medium-sized
J gene: TRBJ2-2
CDR3 DNA: TGTGCCAGCAGCACGCCGGGACTAGGGATCTCCGGGGAGCTGTTTTTT
CDR3 protein: CASSTPGLGISGELFF

D gene: -
V gene: TRBV4-3
clone size: many
J gene: TRBJ1-1
CDR3 DNA: TGCGCCAGCAGCGCACAGATCATGAACACTGAAGCTTTCTTT
CDR3 protein: CASSAQIMNTEAFF

D gene: -
V gene: TRBV5-6
clone size: many
J gene: TRBJ2-3
CDR3 DNA: TGTGCCAGCAGCTTGGCCGTGGTAACAGATACGCAGTATTTT
CDR3 protein: CASSLAVVTDTQYF

D gene: -
V gene: TRBV4-1
clone size: medium-sized
J gene: TRBJ2-7
CDR3 DNA: TGCGCCAGCAGCCTAGCGGACTCCTACGAGCAGTACTTC
CDR3 protein: CASSLADSYEQYF

D gene: -
V gene: TRBV20-1
clone size: medium-sized
J gene: TRBJ2-1
CDR3 DNA: TGCAGTGCCCCGGGGGCTGGGTACAATGAGCAGTTCTTC
CDR3 protein: CSAPGAGYNEQFF

D gene: -
V gene: TRBV27
clone size: -
J gene: TRBJ2-1
CDR3 DNA: TGTGCCAGCAGTTTCATGGGCAGAGACAATGAGCAGTTCTTC
CDR3 protein: CASSFMGRDNEQFF

D gene: TRBD2
V gene: TRBV6-2/TRBV6-3
clone size: medium-sized
J gene: TRBJ2-4
CDR3 DNA: TGTGCCAGCAGACCCGCGGGGGATGCTGCCAAAAACATTCAGTACTTC
CDR3 protein: CASRPAGDAAKNIQYF